A selection of T cell receptor beta chains follows, all from one sample in a study of T cells in lung cancer brain metastases. The method was immunoSEQ multiplex PCR; TCRdb's version includes in-frame clones alone and lacks a portion of them. Of about 5,000 clones listed, around 85% are singletons. Source material: tumor tissue from the primary lung tumor. The receptors stem from an older man with non-small cell lung cancer. The CDR3 runs from the conserved cysteine through the conserved F or W. A D gene is named only where the DNA matches it firmly. The size entry is marked missing in some rows and otherwise reads once, few, many or a size class.

>NA|NA|TRBV30|TRBJ1-2
CAWSLRGYGYTF
TGTGCCTGGAGTCTCCGAGGCTATGGCTACACCTTC
>NA|NA|TRBV25-1|TRBJ1-4
CASSRKFEQFF
TGTGCCAGCAGTAGGAAGTTTGAGCAGTTTTTT
>NA|NA|TRBV19|TRBJ2-7
CASSISRRRDSYEQYF
TGTGCCAGTAGTATATCAAGGCGGCGCGACTCCTACGAGCAGTACTTC
>NA|NA|TRBV9|TRBJ1-3
CASSVFQGSGSGNTIYF
TGTGCCAGCAGCGTATTCCAGGGGTCTGGTTCTGGAAACACCATATATTTT
>NA|TRBD1|TRBV6-5|TRBJ1-4
CASSFGTVNEKLFF
TGTGCCAGCAGTTTCGGGACAGTTAATGAAAAACTGTTTTTT
>NA|TRBD1|TRBV9|TRBJ1-2
CASSALGGHGGYTF
TGTGCCAGCAGCGCCTTAGGGGGCCATGGTGGCTACACCTTC
>once|NA|TRBV6-1|TRBJ1-5
CASSEGAIINQPQHF
TGTGCCAGCAGTGAGGGGGCTATAATCAATCAGCCCCAGCATTTT
>NA|NA|TRBV30|TRBJ1-2
CAWSVGGTTNYGYTF
TGTGCCTGGAGTGTAGGAGGGACAACCAACTATGGCTACACCTTC
>NA|NA|TRBV28|TRBJ1-4
CASLPSGSRDEKLFF
TGTGCCAGCCTCCCCTCGGGAAGCCGGGATGAAAAACTGTTTTTT
>NA|NA|TRBV10-1|TRBJ2-1
CASSDPTRVPYDEQFF
TGCGCCAGCAGTGACCCGACTAGGGTTCCGTACGATGAGCAGTTCTTC
>NA|NA|TRBV27|TRBJ2-1
CASRQSSGSYNEQFF
TGTGCCAGCAGGCAAAGTTCCGGCTCCTACAATGAGCAGTTCTTC
>NA|NA|TRBV7-2|TRBJ2-1
CASSQLRVTGGGEQFF
TGTGCCAGCAGCCAATTACGAGTGACAGGCGGTGGAGAGCAGTTCTTC
>NA|NA|TRBV7-6|TRBJ2-5
CASSPNGGQGLGETQYF
TGTGCCAGCAGCCCAAACGGAGGGCAGGGCCTAGGTGAGACCCAGTACTTC
>NA|TRBD1|TRBV5-4|TRBJ1-2
CASSLGTKQGLNGYTF
TGTGCCAGCAGCTTGGGAACAAAACAGGGGTTAAATGGCTACACCTTC
>NA|NA|TRBV25-1|TRBJ1-2
CASSEWSYGYTF
TGTGCCAGCAGTGAATGGTCGTATGGCTACACCTTC
>NA|TRBD1|TRBV5-4|TRBJ2-1
CASSLGRGLRNEQFF
TGTGCCAGCAGCTTGGGAAGGGGGCTGAGGAATGAGCAGTTCTTC
>NA|TRBD1|TRBV30|TRBJ1-4
CAWTPGQGTEKLFF
TGTGCCTGGACACCGGGACAGGGGACTGAAAAACTGTTTTTT
>NA|NA|TRBV10-3|TRBJ1-1
CAISESQGRVNTEAFF
TGTGCCATCAGTGAGTCGCAGGGTCGGGTGAACACTGAAGCTTTCTTT
>NA|TRBD2|TRBV9|TRBJ2-2
CASSEGLAGGYYTGELFF
TGTGCCAGCAGCGAAGGACTAGCGGGGGGCTACTACACCGGGGAGCTGTTTTTT
>NA|TRBD1|TRBV7-2|TRBJ1-5
CASSRDRADQPQHF
TGTGCCAGCAGCCGGGACAGGGCAGATCAGCCCCAGCATTTT